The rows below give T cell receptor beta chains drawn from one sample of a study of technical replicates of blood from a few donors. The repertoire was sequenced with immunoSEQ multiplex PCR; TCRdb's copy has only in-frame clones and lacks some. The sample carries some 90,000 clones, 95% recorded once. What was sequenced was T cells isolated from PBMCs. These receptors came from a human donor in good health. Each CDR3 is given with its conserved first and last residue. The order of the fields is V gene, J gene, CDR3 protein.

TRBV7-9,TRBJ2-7,CASSDGPGQGATFYEQYF
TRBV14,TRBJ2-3,CASSQGALPRWPAGEVGTDTQYF
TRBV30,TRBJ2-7,CARLDRGSYEQYF
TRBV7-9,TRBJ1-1,CASSLTDTEAFF
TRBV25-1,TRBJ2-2,CASSYTGELFF
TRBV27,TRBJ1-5,CASSASGARDQPQHF
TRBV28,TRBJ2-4,CASSLGLAKNIQYF
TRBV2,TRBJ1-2,CASAGFPIYGYTF
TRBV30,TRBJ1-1,CAWSVPGLAFF
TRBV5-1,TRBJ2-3,CASSLGQNTDTQYF
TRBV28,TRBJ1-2,CATTPMSGAGGYTF
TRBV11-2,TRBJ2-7,CASRRGSGRRYEQYF
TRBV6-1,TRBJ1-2,CASSELGGRRNGYTF
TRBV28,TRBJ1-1,CASSSLGEGTEAFF